This T cell receptor (beta chain) originates from a study of control samples from healthy donors and cancer patients. The data were produced by immunoSEQ multiplex PCR, yet TCRdb's version contains in-frame clones alone and is incomplete. The sample carries 70,000 to 95,000 clones, approximately 89% recorded once. The sample holds one count of this clone. Germline CDR1 SGHTA, CDR2 FQGNSA. The V gene lost 1 base and the J gene lost 4 bases, with 11 bases spanning the gap. The CDR3 is 15 amino acids. This receptor was obtained from a man over 45 in good health. Sequencing was performed on blood. This rearrangement joins TRBV7-2 to TRBJ1-3; D call uncertain. Here the CDR3 reads CASSLGARTGNTIYF. DNA for the CDR3: TGTGCCAGCAGCTTAGGGGCGAGGACCGGAAACACCATATATTTT.